Below, 23 T cell receptor beta chains from the same sample are listed, as sequenced in a study of metastatic and nonmetastatic thyroid tumors. TCRdb called clones again from the PCR reads with MiXCR. The repertoire holds approximately 23,000 clones, less than 45% seen once, with over 20% in the top ten. Prior to thyroid surgery, none of the patients had received any treatment. The sequencing sample was made of blood. The receptors shown here come from a male donor with papillary thyroid cancer or a benign thyroid nodule (not recorded which). Some clones in this sample may be carry-over from other donors' samples.

A word on this clone: Since the CDR3 does not end with the conserved phenylalanine or tryptophan, this likely comes from a read error. No DNA is shown, since the ends of the CDR3 on it are uncertain; the CDR3 is the one TCRdb lists. The rearrangement joins TRBV6-2 or TRBV6-3 to TRBJ2-1; TRBD2 is the table's D call and was not checked against the DNA. Counting both end residues, the CDR3 totals 12 amino acids. From germline, CDR1 is MNHEY and CDR2 SVGEGT. This CDR3 is CASRPTGTIEFI.

This clone is classed as medium-sized. The rearrangement joins TRBV6-1 to TRBJ2-5; D not resolved. Germline lookup yields CDR1 MNHNS and CDR2 SASEGT. Trimming pared 6 bases from V and 5 bases from J, leaving 7 bases between. The CDR3 is 11 residues long. The CDR3 spells CASRGTETQYF. The DNA of the CDR3 is TGTGCCAGCAGGGGAACCGAGACCCAGTACTTC.

This clone was observed a few times. The chain couples TRBV30 to TRBJ1-1, with D hard to call. The germline V and J ends were trimmed by 0 bases and 4 bases, with 9 bases remaining between them. The CDR3 length is 13 residues. CDR1 is GTSNPN, CDR2 SVGIG, per germline (reference sequence). CDR3 residues: CAWSVGTGTEAFF. DNA for the CDR3: TGTGCCTGGAGTGTGGGCACGGGCACTGAAGCTTTCTTT.

The sample holds many counts of this clone. V and J are TRBV5-1 and TRBJ2-7, with D unclear. CDR1 and CDR2 (germline): SGHRS, YFSETQ. There are 13 residues in the CDR3. V was trimmed by 1 base and J by 4 bases, leaving 9 bases between them. The CDR3 DNA is TGCGCCAGCAGCTTGAAGGGAATTTACGAGCAGTACTTC. Translation: CASSLKGIYEQYF.

This clone has just a few counts. This chain joins TRBV19 and TRBJ2-2; no definite D call. CDR3 length equals 13 residues. The germline CDR1 and CDR2 sequences are LNHDA and SQIVND (reference sequence). Trimming stripped 2 bases from V and 3 bases from J, with 4 bases between. In DNA, the CDR3 is TGTGCCAGTAGTATACGGTACACCGGGGAGCTGTTTTTT. This codes for CASSIRYTGELFF. Based on the CDR3 plus reference TRBV19 and TRBJ2-2, the full variable domain is DGGITQSPKYLFRKEGQNVTLSCEQNLNHDAMYWYRQDPGQGLRLIYYSQIVNDFQKGDIAEGYSVSREKKESFPLTVTSAQKNPTAFYLCASSIRYTGELFFGEGSRLTVL.

V gene TRBV3-1 combines with J gene TRBJ1-6, with TRBD1 matching over 9 bases. Germline CDR1 reads LGHDT; CDR2 reads YNNKEL (reference sequence). V shed 5 bases and J 9 bases; nucleotides not matched to a gene: 5. CDR3 length: 14 amino acids. The CDR3 loop is CASSDGQGTSPLHF. CDR3 DNA sequence: TGTGCCAGCAGCGACGGACAGGGGACTTCACCCCTCCACTTT.

The rearrangement uses TRBV5-6 and TRBJ1-1; D ambiguous. Germline V CDR1 and CDR2: SGHDT, YYEEEE. Trimming left V 1 base short and J 9 bases short, with 13 bases between. The CDR3 is 13 residues long. CDR3 sequence (DNA): TGTGCCAGCAGCTTGATGTGGGAGAACCAAGCTTTCTTT. Translating gives CASSLMWENQAFF.

V is TRBV20-1 and J is TRBJ1-1, with 7 bases aligning to TRBD1. V dropped 5 bases and J dropped 2; count of bases not matched to a gene: 5. CDR3 length: 13 residues. Germline-derived CDR1 and CDR2 are DFQATT and SNEGSKA (reference sequence). DNA of the CDR3: TGCAGTGCTGCCGACAGGGTTAACACTGAAGCTTTCTTT. This encodes CSAADRVNTEAFF.

This clone was seen a few times. The chain uses TRBV6-1 and TRBJ2-7; 9 bases line up with TRBD1. CDR1 is MNHNS and CDR2 is SASEGT in the germline V gene. The CDR3 sequence is 16 residues long. The V gene end was trimmed by 7 bases and the J gene end by 0 bases; junction bases not matched to a gene: 10. CDR3 in amino acids: CASTPAGTGFSYEQYF. In nucleotides, the CDR3 is TGTGCCAGCACCCCTGCCGGGACAGGGTTCTCCTACGAGCAGTACTTC.

The rearrangement joins TRBV7-6 to TRBJ2-1, with 14 nucleotides matching TRBD2. The CDR3 is 18 residues long. Germline CDR1 SGHVS, CDR2 FNYEAQ. Trimming cost V 4 bases and J 5 bases; bases outside gene matches: 10. The CDR3 sequence: CASSSDFPTSGRDNEQFF. The CDR3 DNA is TGTGCCAGCAGCTCCGATTTCCCGACTAGCGGGAGGGACAATGAGCAGTTCTTC.

This clone appeared a few times. This rearrangement joins TRBV6-5 to TRBJ1-4; possible D gene TRBD1, 6 bases. The length of the CDR3 is 15 residues. Germline loops: CDR1 MNHEY, CDR2 SVGAGI. The V gene lost 0 bases and the J gene lost 7 bases, with 12 bases spanning the gap. The CDR3 DNA reads TGTGCCAGCAGTTACTCGATACAGGGTGCTGAAAAACTGTTTTTT. Protein product: CASSYSIQGAEKLFF.

The rearrangement uses TRBV4-1 and TRBJ1-5, with D possibly being TRBD1 (5 bases). The V gene's germline CDR1 is MGHRA and CDR2 YSYEKL. The CDR3 consists of 15 residues. Trimming pared 0 bases from V and 5 bases from J, leaving 11 bases between. The DNA of the CDR3 is TGCGCCAGCAGCCAAGACGGGCAGGGCCATCAGCCCCAGCATTTT. Translating it yields CASSQDGQGHQPQHF.

V gene TRBV7-3 combines with J gene TRBJ2-2, with a weak D call TRBD1 (6 bases). V was clipped by 0 bases and J by 5 bases, with 10 bases between them. The CDR3 totals 15 residues. CDR1 is SGHTA, CDR2 FQGTGA, per germline. CDR3 coding DNA: TGTGCCAGCAGCTTAACCCAGCAGGGGACCGGGGAGCTGTTTTTT. Translated, it gives CASSLTQQGTGELFF.

In its sample, this clone was seen a few times. The chain has TRBV28 and TRBJ2-2, with 7 bases fitting TRBD2. V shed 6 bases, J shed 6 bases, and the junction held 4 bases outside the gene matches. The CDR3 extends over 13 amino acids. Per germline, CDR1 MDHEN and CDR2 SYDVKM. This CDR3 reads CASSRGVSGELFF. In DNA form, the CDR3 reads TGTGCCAGCAGCCGGGGGGTTTCCGGGGAGCTGTTTTTT. Together with reference TRBV28 and TRBJ2-2, the CDR3 gives the full variable domain: DVKVTQSSRYLVKRTGEKVFLECVQDMDHENMFWYRQDPGLGLRLIYFSYDVKMKEKGDIPEGYSVSREKKERFSLILESASTNQTSMYLCASSRGVSGELFFGEGSRLTVL.

This clone rates as medium-sized. The genes are TRBV19 and TRBJ1-1; D call uncertain. The CDR3 spans 16 residues. The V and J ends lost 0 bases and 0 bases respectively, with 11 bases between them. Looked up from germline, CDR1 is LNHDA and CDR2 is SQIVND (reference sequence). CDR3 DNA sequence: TGTGCCAGTAGTATAGAGGCCCGGGGAATGAACACTGAAGCTTTCTTT. This encodes CASSIEARGMNTEAFF.

This clone was observed a few times. The chain uses TRBV6-1 and TRBJ1-5; 11 bases fit TRBD1. CDR1 and CDR2 (germline): MNHNS, SASEGT. V was pared by 4 bases and J by 11 bases, with 13 bases of the junction left unmatched. The CDR3 has 16 amino acids. CDR3 coding DNA: TGTGCCAGCAGTGTGGAGGTTGGACAGGGGGCGGAGGCCCAGCATTTT. Translation: CASSVEVGQGAEAQHF.

This sequence joins TRBV27 and TRBJ2-2; D is unresolved. Trimming removed 5 bases from V and 2 bases from J, with 3 bases in between. Germline CDR1 is MNHEY and CDR2 is SMNVEV (reference sequence). CDR3 length: 12 amino acids. CDR3 protein: CASSLNTGELFF. CDR3 nucleotide sequence: TGTGCCAGCAGTCTAAACACCGGGGAGCTGTTTTTT.

This clone has only a few counts. J is TRBJ2-2 and V is TRBV6-1, with a tentative D call TRBD2 (6 bases). V was clipped by 2 bases and J by 4 bases, with 11 bases between them. The germline CDR1 and CDR2 sequences are MNHNS and SASEGT. The CDR3 consists of 15 residues. DNA for the CDR3: TGTGCCAGCAGTGAAAGGGAGGATAGCACCGGGGAGCTGTTTTTT. This encodes CASSEREDSTGELFF.

This rearrangement joins TRBV7-8 to TRBJ2-7, with TRBD2 as a possible D gene (6 bases). Per germline, CDR1 SGHVS and CDR2 FQNEAQ. There are 15 residues in the CDR3. Trimming left V 4 bases short and J 3 bases short, with 16 bases between. As DNA, the CDR3 is TGTGCCAGCAGCTCGCAGCTGGGGGGAGGCTACGAGCAGTACTTC. Its translation: CASSSQLGGGYEQYF.

There are many counts of this clone. The chain has TRBV7-9 and TRBJ2-1, with TRBD2 matching 7 bases. The CDR3 loop spans 15 amino acids. V was clipped by 5 bases and J by 7 bases; unmatched bases: 11. Looked up from germline, CDR1 is SEHNR and CDR2 is FQNEAQ (reference sequence). DNA for the CDR3: TGTGCCAGCAGCCCGACCAGGACCGGGGGGAATGAGCAGTTCTTC. It translates to CASSPTRTGGNEQFF.

The table lists this clone with a few counts. V is TRBV12-3 or TRBV12-4 and J is TRBJ1-2; 8 bases are shared with TRBD1. J lost 0 bases, V lost 5 bases, and 2 bases had no gene match. The CDR3 length is 14 residues. CDR3 in amino acids: CASSIQGANYGYTF. CDR3 DNA sequence: TGTGCCAGCAGTATACAGGGGGCTAACTATGGCTACACCTTC.

This clone was seen repeatedly, ten times or more. The rearrangement links TRBV15 to TRBJ2-7; TRBD2 agrees at 7 bases. Germline V gives CDR1 LNHNV, CDR2 YYDKDF (reference sequence). The CDR3 contains 15 residues. V was clipped by 0 bases and J by 2 bases; unmatched bases: 4. The CDR3 DNA reads as TGTGCCACCAGCAGAGATAAGGCGGGGGCCTACGAGCAGTACTTC. Protein sequence: CATSRDKAGAYEQYF.

The chain employs TRBV6-1 and TRBJ2-7, with D unresolved. Between the trimmed V and J ends, which lost 5 bases and 5 bases, there was a span of 16 bases. In germline, CDR1 is MNHNS, CDR2 SASEGT. This CDR3 is built from 14 residues. CDR3 DNA sequence: TGTGCCAGCAGTCCTCTGGGCAGGTTCAACGAGCAGTACTTC. Translated: CASSPLGRFNEQYF.